This is a list of T cell receptor beta chains from one sample in a study of control samples from healthy donors and cancer patients. The protocol was immunoSEQ multiplex PCR, while the TCRdb copy is restricted to in-frame clones and leaves out a portion. This table holds around 19,000 clones, about four fifths found once. The sequencing sample was made of PBMCs. Receptor source: a man at least 80 years old with head and neck cancer. Each CDR3 is given with its conserved first and last residue. Fields, in order: J gene, clone size, V gene, D gene, CDR3 DNA, CDR3 protein. D genes are given only for firm matches. A clone size is listed for some rows: how often the clone was seen (once, few, many), or a class if it is expanded.

TRBJ1-1,NA,TRBV7-2,NA,TGTGCCAGCAGCTGGGACGGCGATGAAGCTTTCTTT,CASSWDGDEAFF
TRBJ2-5,NA,TRBV12-3/TRBV12-4,NA,TGTGCCAGCAGTTTACTTATAAAGACCCAGTACTTC,CASSLLIKTQYF
TRBJ1-5,NA,TRBV6-6,TRBD1,TGTGCCAGCAGTGGGTGGAGGGGGCATAATCAGCCCCAGCATTTT,CASSGWRGHNQPQHF
TRBJ1-4,few,TRBV5-1,NA,TGCGCCAGCAGCTTGGCCGACAGTATTTATGAAAAACTGTTTTTT,CASSLADSIYEKLFF
TRBJ1-2,few,TRBV6-1,NA,TGTGCCAGCAGTGAAGAGGTAGGGGATAACTATGGCTACACCTTC,CASSEEVGDNYGYTF
TRBJ2-6,NA,TRBV7-2,NA,TGTGCCAGCACCCTACTGCCTTCTGGGGCCAACGTCCTGACTTTC,CASTLLPSGANVLTF
TRBJ2-3,NA,TRBV7-6,NA,TGTGCCAGCAGCTTAGGGTTTCTAGATACGCAGTATTTT,CASSLGFLDTQYF
TRBJ2-7,once,TRBV2,NA,TGTGCCAGCAAAGTCGGACAGTCTTCCTACGAGCAGTACTTC,CASKVGQSSYEQYF
TRBJ1-1,NA,TRBV2,NA,TGTGCCAGCATCACAGAGAACACTGAAGCTTTCTTT,CASITENTEAFF
TRBJ2-2,NA,TRBV24-1,NA,TGTGCCACCAGTGATTACCGGACAGCCACCGGGGAGCTGTTTTTT,CATSDYRTATGELFF
TRBJ2-1,NA,TRBV6-2/TRBV6-3,TRBD2,TGTGCCAGCAGTCCCCTAACGGGAGGAAGAGGCAATGAGCAGTTCTTC,CASSPLTGGRGNEQFF
TRBJ2-3,NA,TRBV4-1,NA,TGCGCCAGCAGCCAAGAAGGACTCACAGATACGCAGTATTTT,CASSQEGLTDTQYF
TRBJ1-1,NA,TRBV5-1,NA,TGCGCCAGCAGCCCCGGGGGGACTGAAGCTTTCTTT,CASSPGGTEAFF
TRBJ2-1,NA,TRBV6-2/TRBV6-3,NA,TGTGCCAGCAGCGAGGGGGTTATCTACAATGAGCAGTTCTTC,CASSEGVIYNEQFF
TRBJ2-1,NA,TRBV11-1,NA,TGTGCCAGCAGCTTAGGAGGGGGCTCCTACAATGAGCAGTTCTTC,CASSLGGGSYNEQFF
TRBJ1-2,NA,TRBV3-1/TRBV3-2,NA,TGTGCCAGCAGCAGGCAGGGTTGGGCGGATGGCTACACCTTC,CASSRQGWADGYTF
TRBJ2-7,NA,TRBV10-3,NA,TGTGCCATCTTTGACGAAATAAGCTCCTACGAGCAGTACTTC,CAIFDEISSYEQYF